The clone carrying this T cell receptor (beta chain) was observed a few times. The antigen remains undetermined. Naive CD4+ cells had CD25+ Tregs removed. General study results and limits: Greatest tumor Treg TCR overlap was with tumor naive CD4+ cells.

Full-length variable regions came from constant-region reverse primers plus semi-nested Nested Universal Primer A PCR. From the 5' RACE reads, TCRdb called clonotypes with MiXCR, one entry per CDR3 protein. Among about 60,000 distinct CDR3 sequences, under 35% were seen once, and the ten largest hold about 2.5%. The CDR3 contains 17 residues. J gave up 4 bases and V 6 bases, and 13 bases lay outside the gene matches. The germline CDR1 and CDR2 sequences are DFQATT and SNEGSKA (reference sequence). This chain uses TRBV20-1 with TRBJ2-1, with 12 bases lining up with TRBD2. The sample taken for sequencing was tumor-infiltrating naive CD4+ T cells sorted from the breast tumor. Subset indicated: naive CD4+ T cells, CD4+CD45RA+CD25-. The TCR originated in a female donor with breast cancer. The CDR3 sequence is CSARTSGGRSRYNEQFF. For the CDR3, the DNA is TGCAGTGCCCGTACTAGCGGGGGGCGGTCTAGATACAATGAGCAGTTCTTC.